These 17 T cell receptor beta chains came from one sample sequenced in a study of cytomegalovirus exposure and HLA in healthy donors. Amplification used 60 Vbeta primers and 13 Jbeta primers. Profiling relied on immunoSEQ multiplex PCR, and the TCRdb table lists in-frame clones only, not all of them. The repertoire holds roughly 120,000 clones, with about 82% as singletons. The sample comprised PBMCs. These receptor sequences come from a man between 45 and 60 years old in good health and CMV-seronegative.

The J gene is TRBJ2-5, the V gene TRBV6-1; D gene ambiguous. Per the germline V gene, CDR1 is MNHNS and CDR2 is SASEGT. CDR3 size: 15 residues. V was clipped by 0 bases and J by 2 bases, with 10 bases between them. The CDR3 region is CASSEASNGQETQYF. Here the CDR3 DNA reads TGTGCCAGCAGTGAAGCAAGTAACGGTCAAGAGACCCAGTACTTC.

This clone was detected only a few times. The CDR3 DNA follows: TGTGCCAGCAGCCTGGAGGTGGGCAGGGGGAATTACGAGCAGTACTTC. This translates into CASSLEVGRGNYEQYF. The J gene is TRBJ2-7, the V gene TRBV4-2; 7 nucleotides align to TRBD1. Per the germline V gene, CDR1 is LGHNA and CDR2 is YNFKEQ. The CDR3 has 16 residues. V trimming: 4 bases; J trimming: 4 bases; junction bases outside the gene matches: 13.

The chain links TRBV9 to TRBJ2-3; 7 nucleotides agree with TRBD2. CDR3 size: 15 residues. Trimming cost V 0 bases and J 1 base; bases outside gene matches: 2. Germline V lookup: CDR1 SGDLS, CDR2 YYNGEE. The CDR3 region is CASSVARGGTDTQYF. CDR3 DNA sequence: TGTGCCAGCAGCGTAGCTCGGGGGGGCACAGATACGCAGTATTTT.

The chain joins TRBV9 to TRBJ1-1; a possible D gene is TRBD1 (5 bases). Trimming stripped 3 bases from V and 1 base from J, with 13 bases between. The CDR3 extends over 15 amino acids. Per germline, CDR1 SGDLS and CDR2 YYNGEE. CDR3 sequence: CASSGTDNSNTEAFF. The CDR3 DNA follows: TGTGCCAGCAGCGGAACGGACAACTCGAACACTGAAGCTTTCTTT.

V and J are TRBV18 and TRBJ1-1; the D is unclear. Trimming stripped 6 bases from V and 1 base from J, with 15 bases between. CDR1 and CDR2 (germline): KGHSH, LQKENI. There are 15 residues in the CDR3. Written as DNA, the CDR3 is TGTGCCAGCTCGCCAGAGACCCGGGGGAACACTGAAGCTTTCTTT. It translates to CASSPETRGNTEAFF. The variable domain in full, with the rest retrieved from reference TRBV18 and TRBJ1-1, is NAGVMQNPRHLVRRRGQEARLRCSPMKGHSHVYWYRQLPEEGLKFMVYLQKENIIDESGMPKERFSAEFPKEGPSILRIQQVVRGDSAAYFCASSPETRGNTEAFFGQGTRLTVV.

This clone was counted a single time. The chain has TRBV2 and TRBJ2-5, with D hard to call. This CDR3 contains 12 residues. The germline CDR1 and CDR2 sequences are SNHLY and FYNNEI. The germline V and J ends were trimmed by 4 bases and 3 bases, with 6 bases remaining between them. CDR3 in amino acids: CASSVAEETQYF. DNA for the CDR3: TGTGCCAGCAGTGTGGCGGAAGAGACCCAGTACTTC.

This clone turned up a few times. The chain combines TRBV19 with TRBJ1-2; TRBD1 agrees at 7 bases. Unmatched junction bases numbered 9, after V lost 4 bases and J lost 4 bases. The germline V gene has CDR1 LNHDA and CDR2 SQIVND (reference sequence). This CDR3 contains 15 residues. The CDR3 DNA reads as TGTGCCAGTAGTACCACAGGGGCCGTTCCCTATGGCTACACCTTC. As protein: CASSTTGAVPYGYTF.

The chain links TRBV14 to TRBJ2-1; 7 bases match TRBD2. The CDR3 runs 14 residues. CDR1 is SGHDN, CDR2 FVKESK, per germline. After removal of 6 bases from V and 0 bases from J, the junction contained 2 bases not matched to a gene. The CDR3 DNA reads TGTGCCAGCAGGGGGGGGGACTCCTACAATGAGCAGTTCTTC. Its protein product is CASRGGDSYNEQFF.

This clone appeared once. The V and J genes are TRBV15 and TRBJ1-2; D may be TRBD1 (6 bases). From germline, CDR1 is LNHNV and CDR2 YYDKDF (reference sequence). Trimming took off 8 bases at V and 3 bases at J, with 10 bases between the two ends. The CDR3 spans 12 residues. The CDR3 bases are TGTGCCACCCAGGGACATGACTATGGCTACACCTTC. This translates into CATQGHDYGYTF.

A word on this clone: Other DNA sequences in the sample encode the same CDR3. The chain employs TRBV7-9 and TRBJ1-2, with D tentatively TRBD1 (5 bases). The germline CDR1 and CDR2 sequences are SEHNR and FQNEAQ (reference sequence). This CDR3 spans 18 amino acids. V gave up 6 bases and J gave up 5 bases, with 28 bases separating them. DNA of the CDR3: TGTGCCAGCAGTCCCACCGGGAGAGGGGAGCGGGGAAGGTATGGCTACACCTTC. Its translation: CASSPTGRGERGRYGYTF.

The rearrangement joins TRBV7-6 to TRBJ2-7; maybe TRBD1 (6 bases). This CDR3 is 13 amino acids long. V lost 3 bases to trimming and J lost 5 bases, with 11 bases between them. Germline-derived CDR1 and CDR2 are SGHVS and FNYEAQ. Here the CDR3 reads CASSFGQSNEQYF. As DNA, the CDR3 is TGTGCCAGCAGCTTTGGACAGTCGAACGAGCAGTACTTC.

CDR3: CASRLEDRLGETQYF. DNA for the CDR3: TGTGCCAGCAGGCTAGAGGACAGGCTGGGAGAGACCCAGTACTTC. The rearrangement links TRBV28 to TRBJ2-5, with TRBD1 identical over 7 bases. With 6 bases clipped from V and 4 bases from J, the junction kept 11 bases outside the gene matches. The CDR3 length is 15 residues. Germline V gene data show CDR1 as MDHEN and CDR2 as SYDVKM.

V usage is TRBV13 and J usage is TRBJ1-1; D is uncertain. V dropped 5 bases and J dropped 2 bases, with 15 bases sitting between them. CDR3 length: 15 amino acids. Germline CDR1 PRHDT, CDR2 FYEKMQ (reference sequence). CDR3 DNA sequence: TGTGCCAGCAGCCCGGGGTCGGCACCCAACACTGAAGCTTTCTTT. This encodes CASSPGSAPNTEAFF.

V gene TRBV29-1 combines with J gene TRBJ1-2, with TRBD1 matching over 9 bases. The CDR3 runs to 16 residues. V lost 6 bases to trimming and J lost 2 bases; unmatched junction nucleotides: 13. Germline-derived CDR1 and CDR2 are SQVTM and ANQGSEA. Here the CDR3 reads CSVTMMGQGNNYGYTF. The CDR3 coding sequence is TGCAGCGTGACCATGATGGGACAGGGCAACAACTATGGCTACACCTTC.

This chain's CDR3 is CASSSGRVGYGYTF. DNA of the CDR3: TGTGCCAGCAGCTCCGGCAGGGTCGGGTATGGCTACACCTTC. The chain carries TRBV7-2 and TRBJ1-2, with a possible D match to TRBD1 (5 bases). CDR1 and CDR2 from the germline V gene are SGHTA and FQGNSA. CDR3 length: 14 amino acids. V was shortened by 4 bases and J by 5 bases, with 14 bases between the two germline ends.

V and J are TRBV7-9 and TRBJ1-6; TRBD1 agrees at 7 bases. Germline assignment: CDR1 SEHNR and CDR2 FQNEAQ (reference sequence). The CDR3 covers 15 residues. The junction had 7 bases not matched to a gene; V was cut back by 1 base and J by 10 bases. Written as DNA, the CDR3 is TGTGCCAGCAGCTTAGAGACCAGGGGGAACTCACCCCTCCACTTT. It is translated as CASSLETRGNSPLHF.

CDR3: CATSRDRIRGNTIYF. The CDR3 nucleotides read TGTGCCACCAGCAGGGACAGGATTCGTGGAAACACCATATATTTT. The gene calls are TRBV15 and TRBJ1-3, with 7 bases fitting TRBD1. With 3 bases clipped from V and 3 bases from J, the junction kept 5 bases outside the gene matches. CDR3 length: 15 amino acids. Per the germline V gene, CDR1 is LNHNV and CDR2 is YYDKDF (reference sequence).